The 8 T cell receptor beta chains below all came from one sample that was sequenced in a study of control samples from healthy donors and cancer patients (TCRdb year 2020). The protocol used for the library was the immunoSEQ multiplex PCR assay. TCRdb took this table from immuneACCESS and kept in-frame rearrangements with V and J called. Such tables lack part of the clones; where checked against another copy, unresolved V genes explain under half of the gap, and the rest is unexplained. The sample table holds 150,000 or so clones, of which about 94% were seen once. The ten largest clones represent approximately 14% of the sample. The sequencing sample was made of PBMCs. Source of these receptors: a man aged 60 to 69 with colorectal cancer.

This chain joins TRBV7-7 and TRBJ2-7; TRBD2 agrees at 7 bases. Trimming removed 5 bases from V and 4 bases from J; junction bases left unmatched: 23. The CDR3 is 19 residues long. CDR1 is SSHAT and CDR2 is FNYEAQ in the germline V gene (reference sequence). The CDR3 here is CASSPLRGSGLAAPYEQYF. In nucleotides, the CDR3 is TGTGCCAGCAGCCCCCTTCGGGGAAGCGGGCTAGCGGCGCCTTACGAGCAGTACTTC.

DNA of the CDR3: TGCGCCAGCAGCCAGTGGGTGGGGGCAGCTGGAAACACCATATATTTT. Protein sequence: CASSQWVGAAGNTIYF. The rearrangement uses TRBV4-3 and TRBJ1-3; tentatively, D is TRBD1 (6 bases). V lost 3 bases and J 2 bases, leaving 14 bases between the germline ends. CDR1 LGHNA and CDR2 YSLEER come from the germline V gene. This CDR3 region has 16 residues.

This chain connects TRBV2 to TRBJ2-1; 9 bases are shared with TRBD1. Germline loops: CDR1 SNHLY, CDR2 FYNNEI. This CDR3 has 18 residues. After removal of 4 bases from V and 8 bases from J, the junction contained 18 bases not matched to a gene. CDR3 sequence: CASSGGQGAGITGDEQFF. Here the CDR3 DNA reads TGTGCCAGCAGTGGGGGACAGGGCGCTGGGATAACCGGGGATGAGCAGTTCTTC.

This chain links TRBV4-1 with TRBJ2-7; 7 bases match TRBD1. CDR3 size: 16 residues. V shed 0 bases and J 4 bases; nucleotides not matched to a gene: 9. Germline-derived CDR1 and CDR2 are MGHRA and YSYEKL. This chain's CDR3 is CASSQDGTRTGYEQYF. In DNA form, the CDR3 reads TGCGCCAGCAGCCAAGATGGGACCCGGACAGGTTACGAGCAGTACTTC.

Details on this clone: The DNA is left out, because the CDR3 cannot be placed on it with certainty; the CDR3 is given as TCRdb lists it. The V gene is TRBV7-8, the J gene TRBJ2-5. The CDR3 is 14 residues long, counting both termini. Per the germline V gene, CDR1 is SGHVS and CDR2 is FQNEAQ. The chain's CDR3 is CASSPLWQQETQYF.

V usage is TRBV19 and J usage is TRBJ2-7; tentatively, D is TRBD1 or TRBD2 (5 bases each). The CDR3 extends over 16 amino acids. Trimming cost V 5 bases and J 2 bases, with 19 bases left between them. Germline assignment: CDR1 LNHDA and CDR2 SQIVND (reference sequence). The CDR3 sequence: CASSFTGSAGAYEQYF. CDR3 nucleotides: TGTGCCAGTAGTTTTACAGGCTCTGCGGGTGCCTACGAGCAGTACTTC.

The chain recombines TRBV7-2 with TRBJ2-1; possible D gene TRBD1, 7 bases. Germline V gene lookup returns CDR1 SGHTA and CDR2 FQGNSA. V dropped 1 base and J dropped 1 base, with 11 bases sitting between them. This CDR3 spans 16 amino acids. CDR3 protein: CASSLGQGGSYNEQFF. CDR3 coding DNA: TGTGCCAGCAGCTTAGGGCAGGGGGGATCCTACAATGAGCAGTTCTTC.

The chain links TRBV11-1 to TRBJ2-7; D not resolved. CDR3 length: 13 amino acids. Trimming stripped 1 base from V and 3 bases from J, with 7 bases between. Per the germline V gene, CDR1 is SGHAT and CDR2 is FQDESV (reference sequence). In nucleotides, the CDR3 is TGTGCCAGCAGCTTAGGGGATGTCTACGAGCAGTACTTC. Amino acid sequence: CASSLGDVYEQYF. The full variable domain, with the rest looked up from reference TRBV11-1 and TRBJ2-7, is EAEVAQSPRYKITEKSQAVAFWCDPISGHATLYWYRQILGQGPELLVQFQDESVVDDSQLPKDRFSAERLKGVDSTLKIQPAELGDSAMYLCASSLGDVYEQYFGPGTRLTVT.